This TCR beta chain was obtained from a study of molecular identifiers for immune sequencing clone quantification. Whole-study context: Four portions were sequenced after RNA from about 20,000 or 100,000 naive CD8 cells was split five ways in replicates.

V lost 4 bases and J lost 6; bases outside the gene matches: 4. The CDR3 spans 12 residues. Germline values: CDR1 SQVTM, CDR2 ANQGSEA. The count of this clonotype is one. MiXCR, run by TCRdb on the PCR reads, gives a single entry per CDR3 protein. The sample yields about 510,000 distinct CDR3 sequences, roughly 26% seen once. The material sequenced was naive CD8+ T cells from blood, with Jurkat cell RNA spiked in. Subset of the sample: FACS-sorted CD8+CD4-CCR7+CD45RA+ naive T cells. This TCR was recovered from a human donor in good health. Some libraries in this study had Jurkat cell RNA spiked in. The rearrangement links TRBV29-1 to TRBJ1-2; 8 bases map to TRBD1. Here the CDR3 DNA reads TGCAGCGTTGGACAGGGGACCCATGGCTACACCTTC. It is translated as CSVGQGTHGYTF.